This TCR beta chain was profiled in a study of CD8+ T cells in alopecia areata (dated by TCRdb to the late 2010s). Turning to the overall study: Treated patients were enrolled in an open-label pilot trial of oral tofacitinib at 5 to 10 mg twice daily for moderate-to-severe alopecia areata. RNA came from the PAXgene miRNA kit for fixed scalp, the miRNeasy kit for PBMCs, and the RNeasy kit for mouse skin. Human TCRbeta sequencing covered scalp tissue and sorted CD4+ and CD8+ peripheral blood T cells from patchy and totalis/universalis alopecia areata patients and healthy controls. immunoSEQ multiplex PCR using 35 Vbeta forward primers and 13 Jbeta reverse primers was used to amplify TCRbeta CDR3 regions. Patients stayed on tofacitinib for 6 to 18 months and then had 6 months of follow-up off drug so that delayed response and recurrence could be assessed. Biopsies were taken from tofacitinib-treated patients at baseline and again at 4 and 24 weeks into treatment, and several of those patients also had a later scalp biopsy. Scalp clonality was compared among normal scalp (n=4), patchy alopecia areata scalp (n=8), and alopecia totalis/universalis scalp (n=8). In both human patients and the C3H/HeJ mouse model, the study applied high-throughput TCRbeta sequencing to look at T cell clonal expansion in alopecia areata.

Per the publication, the time point label means: baseline before oral tofacitinib. From alopecia areata patients, peripheral blood was collected along with lesional scalp punch biopsies. PBMCs were isolated by density centrifugation and stained for CD3, CD4 and CD8, and CD4+ and CD8+ T cells were sorted on a FACSAria. The cysteine opens and the phenylalanine closes a CDR3 of 17 amino acids. Only the CDR3 portion is preserved as DNA: 51 bases, with reading frame beginning at the first base. The germline V end is reduced by 5 bases and the J end by 5 bases; junction bases left unmatched: 10. Per the germline V gene, SGHVS is the CDR1 and FQNEAQ is the CDR2. Broad study findings and their caveats: Resident alphabeta T cells in normal human skin are also sequenced, complicating scalp TCR repertoire analysis, unlike mouse skin dominated by gammadelta T cells. Higher clonality and more expanded CD8+ clones were observed in lesional scalp than in normal scalp, particularly in alopecia totalis/universalis, a finding suggestive of antigenic drive. Shared TCR sequences between patients were less evident than in mice, which may be partly attributable to HLA diversity in the patient population.

The library was obtained by the immunoSEQ multiplex PCR assay. RNA was extracted from all samples and reverse transcribed into cDNA, which served as template for TCR sequencing. SuperScript III was used for first-strand cDNA synthesis, primed with a 2:1 mix of oligo-dT and random hexamers. Amplification bias was assessed with a synthetic immune receptor repertoire, and residual bias was removed computationally. As for the authors' bioinformatics: Raw reads were preprocessed to remove errors, and CDR3 was defined according to IMGT conventions as the region from the conserved cysteine to phenylalanine. Clonality was calculated as 1 minus Shannon entropy normalized by log2 of the number of productive unique TCRs. Whether each scalp clone was CD4 or CD8 was inferred by checking scalp TCRbeta sequences against the CD4 and CD8 repertoires from sorted blood. This is the immuneACCESS table as TCRdb keeps it, with only in-frame sequences that have V and J called. A part of the clones is gone; compared with another copy, unresolved V genes explain less than half, and the rest is unexplained. That table furnishes V, J and clone size, whereas the DNA furnished D and trimming. In this sample the table shows over 100,000 clones, 49% of which occur a single time. Together, the top ten hold roughly a sixth of the sample.

As concerns this clone: Its antigen remains undetermined. No per-base quality is available; no much larger clone lies one base away.

This clonotype was obtained from a human donor with alopecia areata. The sample here was CD8+ T cells sorted from blood, taken at week 0. The rearranged chain carries TRBV7-8 and TRBJ2-1, with 12 middle bases fitting TRBD2. At the DNA level, the sequence is TGTGCCAGCAGCACAAAACTAGCGGGGGGACCCGACAATGAGCAGTTCTTC. Its protein product is CASSTKLAGGPDNEQFF.